This is a list of T cell receptor beta chains from one sample in a study of technical replicates of blood from a few donors. Profiling relied on immunoSEQ multiplex PCR, and the TCRdb table lists in-frame clones only, not all of them. The sample lists about 83,000 clones; roughly 90% were seen once. The sample taken for sequencing was T cells isolated from PBMCs. All receptors derive from a human donor in good health. Both conserved end residues are part of each CDR3. D genes are given only for firm matches. Not all rows give a size; the values are once, few, many and, for expanded clones, a class.

J,size,length,D,V,CDR3,DNA
TRBJ1-2,NA,17,NA,TRBV5-1,CASSLQMTPSSLYGYTF,TGCGCCAGCAGCCTCCAGATGACACCCTCTTCCCTCTATGGCTACACCTTC
TRBJ2-7,NA,13,NA,TRBV28,CASSPDRNYEQYF,TGTGCCAGCAGTCCTGACAGGAACTACGAGCAGTACTTC
TRBJ1-2,NA,11,NA,TRBV30,CAWSEAVGYTF,TGTGCCTGGAGTGAAGCCGTGGGCTACACCTTC
TRBJ2-7,NA,14,NA,TRBV7-3,CASSWGPGDYEQYF,TGTGCCAGCAGCTGGGGCCCTGGTGACTACGAGCAGTACTTC
TRBJ2-3,NA,18,TRBD2,TRBV4-3,CASSQDPGGSYITDTQYF,TGCGCCAGCAGCCAAGATCCCGGCGGGAGTTATATAACAGATACGCAGTATTTT
TRBJ1-5,NA,14,TRBD1,TRBV27,CASRRTGRDQPQHF,TGTGCCAGCAGGAGGACAGGGAGGGACCAGCCCCAGCATTTT
TRBJ2-3,NA,17,TRBD2,TRBV4-1,CASSQEGLAVRADTQYF,TGCGCCAGCAGCCAAGAGGGACTAGCGGTACGCGCCGATACGCAGTATTTT
TRBJ1-1,NA,13,NA,TRBV28,CASNEGVATEAFF,TGTGCCAGCAATGAGGGCGTAGCAACTGAAGCTTTCTTT
TRBJ2-3,NA,15,TRBD2,TRBV9,CASSFSGGRGDTQYF,TGTGCCAGCAGCTTTAGCGGGGGTAGGGGAGATACGCAGTATTTT
TRBJ2-7,NA,16,TRBD2,TRBV28,CASSSLIAGGPYEQYF,TGTGCCAGCAGTTCACTCATAGCGGGAGGGCCCTACGAGCAGTACTTC
TRBJ1-1,NA,15,NA,TRBV6-5,CASSYSSGPLREAFF,TGTGCCAGCAGTTACTCGAGTGGGCCCCTCCGAGAAGCTTTCTTT
TRBJ2-7,NA,14,TRBD1,TRBV7-3,CASSPGQEAYEQYF,TGTGCCAGCAGCCCCGGACAGGAGGCCTACGAGCAGTACTTC
TRBJ1-2,once,15,TRBD1,TRBV27,CASSPGDRGYYGYTF,TGTGCCAGCAGTCCCGGGGACAGGGGGTACTATGGCTACACCTTC
TRBJ2-3,NA,18,TRBD2,TRBV30,CAWSVRFGGGPSTDTQYF,TGTGCCTGGAGTGTAAGGTTTGGCGGGGGTCCCAGCACAGATACGCAGTATTTT